This T cell receptor (beta chain) was recovered during a study of a mutant IDH1 vaccine in newly diagnosed glioma. Background on the study: Patients began vaccination 4-6 weeks after radiotherapy alone, or with temozolomide cycles. Participants attended visit V12, the safety follow-up, at week 35, and then attended visit V13 at week 47. The sex distribution of treated patients was roughly 62% male and about 38% female, with a mean age of 40.4 years.

The CDR3 runs 14 residues. Between the trimmed V and J ends, which lost 1 base and 5 bases, there was a span of 11 bases. CDR1 and CDR2 (germline): SEHNR, FQNEAQ (reference sequence). This table comes from immunoSEQ multiplex PCR, and its TCRdb copy is limited to in-frame clones, with some not included. The table lists around 61,000 clones, roughly 75% of them singletons. As regards this clone: Antigen: not known.

The time point denotes: week 47, end of study. Each dose of the vaccine consisted of 300 ug of mutant IDH1 20-mer peptide, with topical imiquimod. Patients underwent eight vaccinations, which took place in weeks 1, 3, 5, 7, 11, 15, 19 and 23. The V and J genes are TRBV7-9 and TRBJ1-1; D is possibly TRBD1 (5 bases). Sequenced material: PBMCs, taken from a glioma patient whose treatment included an IDH1 peptide vaccine. The TCR was taken from a man aged 50 to 59 with glioma. The CDR3: CASSLVREGTEAFF. The CDR3 nucleotides are TGTGCCAGCAGCTTAGTCAGGGAGGGAACTGAAGCTTTCTTT.